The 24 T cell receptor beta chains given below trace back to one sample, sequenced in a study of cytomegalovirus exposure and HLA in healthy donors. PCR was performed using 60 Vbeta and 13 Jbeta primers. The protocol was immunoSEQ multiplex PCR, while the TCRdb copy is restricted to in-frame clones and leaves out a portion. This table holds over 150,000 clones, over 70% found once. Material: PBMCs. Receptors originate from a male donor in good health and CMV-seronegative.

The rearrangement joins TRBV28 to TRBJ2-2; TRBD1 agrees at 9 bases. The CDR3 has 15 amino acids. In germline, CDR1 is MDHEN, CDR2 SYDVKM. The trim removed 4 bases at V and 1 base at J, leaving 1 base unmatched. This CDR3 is CASSWDRENTGELFF. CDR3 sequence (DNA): TGTGCCAGCAGTTGGGACAGGGAGAACACCGGGGAGCTGTTTTTT.

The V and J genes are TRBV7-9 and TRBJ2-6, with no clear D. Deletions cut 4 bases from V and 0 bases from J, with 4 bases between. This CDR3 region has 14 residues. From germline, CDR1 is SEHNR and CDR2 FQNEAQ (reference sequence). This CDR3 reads CASSSRSGANVLTF. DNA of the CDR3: TGTGCCAGCAGCTCCCGCTCTGGGGCCAACGTCCTGACTTTC.

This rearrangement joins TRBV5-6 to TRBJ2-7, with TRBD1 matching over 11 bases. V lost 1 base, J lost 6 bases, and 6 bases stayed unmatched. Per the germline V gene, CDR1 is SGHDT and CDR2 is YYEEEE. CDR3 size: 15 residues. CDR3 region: CASSLRDRGSGEQYF. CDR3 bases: TGTGCCAGCAGCTTGCGGGACAGGGGGTCGGGCGAGCAGTACTTC.

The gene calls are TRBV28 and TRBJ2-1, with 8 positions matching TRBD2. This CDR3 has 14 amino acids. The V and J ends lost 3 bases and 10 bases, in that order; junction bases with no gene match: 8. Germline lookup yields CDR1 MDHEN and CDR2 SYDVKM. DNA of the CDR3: TGTGCCAGCAGTTTGACTAGCGTTAGGTTCGAGCAGTTCTTC. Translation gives CASSLTSVRFEQFF.

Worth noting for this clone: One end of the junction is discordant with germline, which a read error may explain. CDR3 sequence (DNA): TGTTCCAGCAGCTACACCGGGACAGCGTATAGCAATCAGCCCCAGCATTTT. This gives the protein CSSSYTGTAYSNQPQHF. The rearrangement uses TRBV7-9 and TRBJ1-5; TRBD1 matches at 7 bases. This CDR3 contains 17 residues. CDR1 is SEHNR, CDR2 FQNEAQ, per germline (reference sequence).

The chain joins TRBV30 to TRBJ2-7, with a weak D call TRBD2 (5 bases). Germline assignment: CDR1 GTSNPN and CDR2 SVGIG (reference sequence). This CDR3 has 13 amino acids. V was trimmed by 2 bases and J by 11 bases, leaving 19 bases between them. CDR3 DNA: TGTGCCTGGAGTTTCTCCGAAGCCACCGGGAAGTACTTC. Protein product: CAWSFSEATGKYF.

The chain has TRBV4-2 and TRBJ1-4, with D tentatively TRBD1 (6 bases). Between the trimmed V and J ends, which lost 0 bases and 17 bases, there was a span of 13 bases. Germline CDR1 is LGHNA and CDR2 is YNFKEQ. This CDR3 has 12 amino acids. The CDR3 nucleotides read TGTGCCAGCAGCCAAGATAGGGGGGGGCGCTTTTTT. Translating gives CASSQDRGGRFF.

CDR3: CASSITGDSEAFF. CDR3 nucleotide sequence: TGTGCCAGCAGTATTACAGGGGACTCTGAAGCTTTCTTT. The chain combines TRBV27 with TRBJ1-1, with 7 bases fitting TRBD1. CDR3 length: 13 amino acids. Germline V lookup: CDR1 MNHEY, CDR2 SMNVEV (reference sequence). After removal of 5 bases from V and 6 bases from J, the junction contained 6 bases not matched to a gene.

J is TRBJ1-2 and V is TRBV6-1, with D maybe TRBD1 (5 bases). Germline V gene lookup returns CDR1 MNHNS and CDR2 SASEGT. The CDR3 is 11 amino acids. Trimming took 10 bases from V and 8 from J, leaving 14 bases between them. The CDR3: CATRGAQGYTF. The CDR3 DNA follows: TGTGCCACCAGAGGGGCGCAAGGCTACACCTTC.

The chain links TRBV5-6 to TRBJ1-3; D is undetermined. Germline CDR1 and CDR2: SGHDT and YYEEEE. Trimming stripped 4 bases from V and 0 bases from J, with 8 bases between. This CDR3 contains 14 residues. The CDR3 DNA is TGTGCCAGCAGCCCGGAGAGCTCTGGAAACACCATATATTTT. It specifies CASSPESSGNTIYF.

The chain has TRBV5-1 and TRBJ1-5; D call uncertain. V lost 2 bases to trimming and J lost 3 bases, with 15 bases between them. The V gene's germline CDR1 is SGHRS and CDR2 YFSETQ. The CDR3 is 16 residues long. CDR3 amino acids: CASSFGEGYYNQPQHF. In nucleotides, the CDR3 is TGCGCCAGCAGCTTCGGGGAGGGATACTACAATCAGCCCCAGCATTTT.

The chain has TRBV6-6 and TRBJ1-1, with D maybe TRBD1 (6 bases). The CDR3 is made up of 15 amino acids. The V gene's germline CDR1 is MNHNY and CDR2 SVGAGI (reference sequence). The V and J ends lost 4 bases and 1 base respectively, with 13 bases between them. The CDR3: CASSSLLQGNTEAFF. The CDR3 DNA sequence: TGTGCCAGCAGTTCACTCCTACAGGGGAACACTGAAGCTTTCTTT.

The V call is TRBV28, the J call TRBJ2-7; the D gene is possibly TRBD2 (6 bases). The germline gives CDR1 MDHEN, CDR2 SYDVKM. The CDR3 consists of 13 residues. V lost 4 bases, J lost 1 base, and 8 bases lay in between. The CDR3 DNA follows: TGTGCCAGCAGTTGGAGGGTTTCCTACGAGCAGTACTTC. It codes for CASSWRVSYEQYF.

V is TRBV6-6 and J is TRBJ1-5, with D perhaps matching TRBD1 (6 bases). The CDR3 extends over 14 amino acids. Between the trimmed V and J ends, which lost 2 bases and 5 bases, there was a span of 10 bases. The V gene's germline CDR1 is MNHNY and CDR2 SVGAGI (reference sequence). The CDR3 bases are TGTGCCAGCAGTTACCCAGGGGCCGATCAGCCCCAGCATTTT. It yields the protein CASSYPGADQPQHF.

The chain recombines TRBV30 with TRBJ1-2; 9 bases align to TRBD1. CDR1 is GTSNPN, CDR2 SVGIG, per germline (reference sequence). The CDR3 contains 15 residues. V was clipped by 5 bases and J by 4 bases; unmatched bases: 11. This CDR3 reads CAWPQTGGACYGYTF. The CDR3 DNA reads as TGTGCCTGGCCCCAAACAGGGGGCGCGTGCTATGGCTACACCTTC.

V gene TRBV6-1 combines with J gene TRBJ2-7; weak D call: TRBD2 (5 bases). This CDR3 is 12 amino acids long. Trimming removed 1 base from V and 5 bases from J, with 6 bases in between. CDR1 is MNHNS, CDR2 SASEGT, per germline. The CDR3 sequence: CASSEVGDEQYF. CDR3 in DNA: TGTGCCAGCAGTGAAGTCGGGGACGAGCAGTACTTC.

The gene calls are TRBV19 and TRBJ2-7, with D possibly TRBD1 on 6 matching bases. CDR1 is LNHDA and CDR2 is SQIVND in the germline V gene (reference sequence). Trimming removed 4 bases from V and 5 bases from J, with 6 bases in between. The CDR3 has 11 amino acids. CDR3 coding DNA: TGTGCCAGTAGTAGGGGGCACGAGCAGTACTTC. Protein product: CASSRGHEQYF.

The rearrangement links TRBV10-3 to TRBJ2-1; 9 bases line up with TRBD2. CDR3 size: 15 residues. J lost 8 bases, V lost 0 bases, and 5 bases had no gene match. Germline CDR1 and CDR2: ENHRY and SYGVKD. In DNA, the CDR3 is TGTGCCATCAGTGAGTCTAGCGGGAGCAGGGATGAGCAGTTCTTC. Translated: CAISESSGSRDEQFF.

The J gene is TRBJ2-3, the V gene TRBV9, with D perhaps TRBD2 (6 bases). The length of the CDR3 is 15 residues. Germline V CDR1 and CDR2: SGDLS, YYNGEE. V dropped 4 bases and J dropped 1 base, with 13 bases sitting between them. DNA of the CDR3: TGTGCCAGCAGCAAAAAGGCTAGCGGCACAGATACGCAGTATTTT. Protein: CASSKKASGTDTQYF.

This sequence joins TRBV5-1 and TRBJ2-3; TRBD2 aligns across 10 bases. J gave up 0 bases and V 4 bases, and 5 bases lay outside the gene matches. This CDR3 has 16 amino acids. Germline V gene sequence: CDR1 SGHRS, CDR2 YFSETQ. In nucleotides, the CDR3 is TGCGCCAGCAGCCCAGCGGGGGGGCGTAGCACAGATACGCAGTATTTT. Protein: CASSPAGGRSTDTQYF.

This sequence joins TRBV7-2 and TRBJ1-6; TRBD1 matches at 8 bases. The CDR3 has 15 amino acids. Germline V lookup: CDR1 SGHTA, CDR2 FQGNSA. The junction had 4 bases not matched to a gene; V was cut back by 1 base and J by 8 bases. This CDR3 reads CASSLVAGGYSPLHF. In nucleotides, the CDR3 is TGTGCCAGCAGCTTAGTAGCAGGGGGCTATTCACCCCTCCACTTT.

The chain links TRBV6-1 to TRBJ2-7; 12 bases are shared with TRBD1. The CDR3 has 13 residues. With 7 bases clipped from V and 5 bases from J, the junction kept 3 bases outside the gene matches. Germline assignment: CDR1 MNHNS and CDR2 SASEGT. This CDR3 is CASMGTGGNEQYF. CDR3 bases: TGTGCCAGCATGGGGACAGGGGGCAACGAGCAGTACTTC.

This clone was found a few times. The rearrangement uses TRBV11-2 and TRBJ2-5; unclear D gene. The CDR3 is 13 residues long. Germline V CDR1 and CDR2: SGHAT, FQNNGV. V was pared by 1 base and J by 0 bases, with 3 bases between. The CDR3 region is CASSLAYQETQYF. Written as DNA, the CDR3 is TGTGCCAGCAGCTTAGCGTACCAAGAGACCCAGTACTTC.

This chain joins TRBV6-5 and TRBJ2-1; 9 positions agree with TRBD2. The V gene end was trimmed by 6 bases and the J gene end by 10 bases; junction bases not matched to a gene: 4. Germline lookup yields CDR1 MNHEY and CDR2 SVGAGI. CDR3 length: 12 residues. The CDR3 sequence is CASRITSGEQFF. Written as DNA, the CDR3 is TGTGCCAGCAGAATCACTAGCGGGGAGCAGTTCTTC.